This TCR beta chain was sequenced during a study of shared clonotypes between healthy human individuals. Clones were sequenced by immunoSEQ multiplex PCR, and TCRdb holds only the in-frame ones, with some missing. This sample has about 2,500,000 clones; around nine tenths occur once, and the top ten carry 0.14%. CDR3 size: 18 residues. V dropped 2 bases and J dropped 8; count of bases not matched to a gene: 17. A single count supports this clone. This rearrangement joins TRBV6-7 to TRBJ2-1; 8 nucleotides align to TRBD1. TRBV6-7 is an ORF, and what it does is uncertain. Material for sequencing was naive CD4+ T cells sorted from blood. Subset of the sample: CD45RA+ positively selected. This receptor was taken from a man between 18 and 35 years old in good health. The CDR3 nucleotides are TGTGCCAGCAGTTACCCCCTGCAGGGGGCTACGGAGGTCGATGAGCAGTTCTTC. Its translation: CASSYPLQGATEVDEQFF.